The 7 T cell receptor delta chains below come from one sample, sequenced in a study of γδ T cells in repeated Plasmodium falciparum infection. TCRdb re-called the multiplex PCR reads with CATT. Of tens of thousands of delta-chain clones listed, around 1.7% are singletons. Bulk repertoires came from Vgamma9/Vdelta2+ or Vdelta2-negative gammadelta T cells flow-sorted from PBMC. Input material: gamma-delta T cells from blood. These TCRs come from a pool of human donors (malaria-infected and uninfected, not separated).

This clone was counted many times. A far bigger clonotype differs at one base, so this is likely a read error. Other nucleotide sequences in the sample specify the same CDR3. The genes are TRDV1 and TRDJ1; D is undetermined. Looked up from germline, CDR1 is TSWWSYY and CDR2 is QGS. The CDR3 runs to 11 residues. Between the trimmed V and J ends, which lost 2 bases and 8 bases, there was a span of 6 bases. The CDR3 is CALGENRKLIF. The CDR3 DNA reads as TGTGCTCTTGGGGAAAATCGCAAACTCATCTTT.

This clone was seen once. No call exists for the J gene, whereas the V gene is TRDV1; TRDD3, as called in the table, went unchecked against the DNA. The CDR3 is 19 residues long. The V gene's germline CDR1 is TSWWSYY and CDR2 QGS. The CDR3 spells CALGEPLLSGIYDETAQFF. CDR3 DNA: TGTGCTCTTGGGGAACCTCTCCTAAGTGGGATTTACGATGAGACAGCACAATTCTTC.

This clone was counted many times. The rearrangement joins TRDV1 to TRDJ1; D remains unclear. This CDR3 has 18 amino acids. Trimming stripped 2 bases from V and 2 bases from J, with 21 bases between. Germline V lookup: CDR1 TSWWSYY, CDR2 QGS. The CDR3: CALGEKRILGLWTDKLIF. The CDR3 region has the DNA TGTGCTCTTGGGGAAAAAAGGATTTTGGGTCTATGGACCGATAAACTCATCTTT.

By frequency in the sample, this clone is medium-sized (0.01 to 0.1%). This sample includes further DNA sequences coding for the same CDR3. The chain couples TRDV2 to TRDJ1; D not certain. The germline gives CDR1 GEAIGNYY, CDR2 EKD. V dropped 5 bases and J dropped 8 bases, with 20 bases sitting between them. The CDR3 totals 14 residues. This CDR3 reads CACVPGTEALKLIF. The CDR3 DNA is TGTGCCTGTGTCCCAGGTACTGAGGCCCTAAAACTCATCTTT.

Only a few counts were recorded for this clone. This likely came from a read error, as a far larger clone is one base away. Other DNA sequences in this sample translate to the same CDR3. This chain joins TRDV1 and TRDJ1; 12 bases agree with TRDD3. TCRdb is silent on the J gene; assignment here came from matching the DNA to germline. The CDR3 sequence is 21 residues long. Germline CDR1 is TSWWSYY and CDR2 is QGS. The CDR3 coding sequence is TGTGCTCTCGGGGAACCGGCTTCCTACGTTGTGCTGGGGGATACGCTCGATAAACTCATCTTT. Translation: CALGEPASYVVLGDTLDKLIF.

This clone was observed a handful of times. Given a far larger clone just one base away, this is likely a sequencing read error. This specimen includes other DNA sequences encoding the same CDR3. The chain has TRDV1 and TRDJ1; D gene uncertain. Germline matching of the DNA provided the J gene here, since TCRdb leaves it blank. This CDR3 contains 14 residues. From germline, CDR1 is TSWWSYY and CDR2 QGS. The CDR3 nucleotides read TGTGCCCTTGTGATTTCCGTCTTCACCGATAAACTCATCTTT. It translates to CALVISVFTDKLIF.

Details on this clone: TCRdb lists the protein of a much larger clone for this DNA, which differs at residue 12, so this is likely a read error; the protein given here is translated from the DNA itself. The rearrangement joins TRDV1 to TRDJ1; either TRDD2 or TRDD3 may supply D (6 bases each). The J gene comes from matching the DNA to germline here; TCRdb lacks it. V was trimmed by 0 bases and J by 0 bases, leaving 35 bases between them. Germline lookup yields CDR1 TSWWSYY and CDR2 QGS. This CDR3 region has 24 residues. The CDR3 spells CALGELGFLLPGRFLGRNTDKLIF. As DNA, the CDR3 is TGTGCTCTTGGGGAACTCGGTTTCTTACTTCCTGGACGATTCCTGGGGCGAAACACCGATAAACTCATCTTT.